Each of the 26 T cell receptor beta chains below was sequenced from the same sample in a study of blood T cell repertoires in COVID-19. Sequencing used immunoSEQ multiplex PCR; TCRdb keeps in-frame clones, though not all of them. The sample lists approximately 75,000 clones, about 86% occurring once. The source material was peripheral blood. These receptors came from an elderly man with COVID-19, enrolled during active disease.

This clone was counted a single time. The chain couples TRBV6-7 to TRBJ1-1, with D hard to call. TRBV6-7 is given ORF status, its function remaining uncertain. Trimming removed 2 bases at V and 0 bases at J, with 16 bases between. CDR3 length: 17 residues. The CDR3 DNA is TGTGCCAGCAGTTACCCGAAAGTAGGAGTTTTGAACACTGAAGCTTTCTTT. Residues: CASSYPKVGVLNTEAFF.

The rearrangement links TRBV7-2 to TRBJ1-5; D gene uncertain. Germline CDR1 and CDR2: SGHTA and FQGNSA. The V end was cut by 5 bases, the J end by 2 bases, with 10 bases between. This CDR3 has 14 amino acids. The CDR3 here is CASSPPGGNQPQHF. CDR3 sequence (DNA): TGTGCCAGCAGCCCTCCCGGGGGCAATCAGCCCCAGCATTTT.

The chain couples TRBV4-1 to TRBJ2-7; possibly TRBD1 for D (6 bases). V shed 4 bases and J shed 3 bases, with 16 bases lying between them. CDR1 and CDR2 from the germline V gene are MGHRA and YSYEKL. The CDR3 has 15 amino acids. The CDR3 DNA reads TGCGCCAGCAGCCTGGTTCCAGGGGCCTTCTACGAGCAGTACTTC. Encoded protein: CASSLVPGAFYEQYF.

The rearrangement links TRBV7-2 to TRBJ1-3; D unresolved. The CDR3 runs 13 residues. Germline CDR1 is SGHTA and CDR2 is FQGNSA. Trimming pared 1 base from V and 9 bases from J, leaving 10 bases between. DNA of the CDR3: TGTGCCAGCAGCTTAGGAGGGTATGGCACCATATATTTT. Protein product: CASSLGGYGTIYF.

This chain links TRBV2 with TRBJ1-5; TRBD1 matches at 7 bases. V shed 5 bases, J shed 1 base, and the junction held 5 bases outside the gene matches. Germline V CDR1 and CDR2: SNHLY, FYNNEI. CDR3 size: 15 residues. DNA of the CDR3: TGTGCCAGCAGTTGGGACAGCGGGAGCAATCAGCCCCAGCATTTT. Its protein is CASSWDSGSNQPQHF.

The V and J genes are TRBV27 and TRBJ1-1, with 8 bases matching TRBD1. Trimming at V came to 5 bases and at J to 1 base, leaving 9 bases not matched to a gene. CDR3 size: 16 residues. Germline assignment: CDR1 MNHEY and CDR2 SMNVEV (reference sequence). The CDR3 DNA reads as TGTGCCAGCAGTCTAGACAGGGGAGGTCCGAACACTGAAGCTTTCTTT. Its protein product is CASSLDRGGPNTEAFF.

The CDR3 DNA is TGTGCCAGCAGCTTGACAGGGGGCAATGAGCAGTTCTTC. Translating gives CASSLTGGNEQFF. The chain links TRBV11-3 to TRBJ2-1; TRBD1 aligns across 9 bases. V lost 3 bases to trimming and J lost 6 bases; unmatched junction nucleotides: 0. This CDR3 comprises 13 residues. The germline gives CDR1 SGHNT, CDR2 YENEEA. Drawing the rest from reference TRBV11-3 and TRBJ2-1, the complete variable domain is EAGVVQSPRYKIIEKKQPVAFWCNPISGHNTLYWYLQNLGQGPELLIRYENEEAVDDSQLPKDRFSAERLKGVDSTLKIQPAELGDSAVYLCASSLTGGNEQFFGPGTRLTVL.

The CDR3 reads CASSGTGNTGELFF. CDR3 coding DNA: TGTGCCAGTAGTGGGACAGGGAACACCGGGGAGCTGTTTTTT. V and J are TRBV19 and TRBJ2-2, with 8 nucleotides matching TRBD1. The germline CDR1 and CDR2 sequences are LNHDA and SQIVND (reference sequence). V was pared by 5 bases and J by 1 base, with 0 bases of the junction left unmatched. This CDR3 region has 14 residues.

In this sample, this clone turned up once. J is TRBJ1-6 and V is TRBV2, with D possibly being TRBD1 (6 bases). Trimming cost V 6 bases and J 11 bases, with 14 bases left between them. The CDR3 consists of 13 residues. The germline CDR1 and CDR2 sequences are SNHLY and FYNNEI. The CDR3 nucleotides are TGTGCCAGCAGGACAGGAGTCCGCGCACCCCTCCACTTT. Translation gives CASRTGVRAPLHF.

The gene calls are TRBV7-2 and TRBJ2-5, with TRBD2 identical over 14 bases. This CDR3 contains 18 residues. Unmatched junction bases numbered 11, after V lost 5 bases and J lost 3 bases. CDR1 SGHTA and CDR2 FQGNSA come from the germline V gene. Here the CDR3 reads CASSPGGLAGGDKETQYF. The CDR3, as DNA: TGTGCCAGCAGCCCCGGAGGACTAGCGGGGGGCGACAAAGAGACCCAGTACTTC.

The CDR3 nucleotides read TGTGCCAGCAGCCATCGAGGCGGGAACACTGAAGCTTTCTTT. Protein sequence: CASSHRGGNTEAFF. This chain connects TRBV3-1 (or the pseudogene TRBV3-2) to TRBJ1-1; D not certain. V gave up 3 bases and J gave up 1 base, with 9 bases separating them. This CDR3 spans 14 amino acids. CDR1 is LGHDT and CDR2 is YNNKEL in the germline V gene (reference sequence).

This chain links TRBV6-1 with TRBJ1-5, with 10 bases identical to TRBD1. The CDR3 has 17 residues. V lost 0 bases and J lost 6; bases outside the gene matches: 8. The germline CDR1 and CDR2 sequences are MNHNS and SASEGT. Here the CDR3 reads CASSEAPTGGAGQPQHF. CDR3 DNA sequence: TGTGCCAGCAGTGAAGCGCCGACAGGGGGCGCCGGTCAGCCCCAGCATTTT.

J is TRBJ1-2 and V is TRBV3-1 (or the pseudogene TRBV3-2); TRBD1 matches at 8 bases. The germline CDR1 and CDR2 sequences are LGHDT and YNNKEL (reference sequence). V shed 0 bases, J shed 3 bases, and the junction held 6 bases outside the gene matches. The CDR3 runs to 16 residues. For the CDR3, the DNA is TGTGCCAGCAGCCAAGATTGGACAGGGAAGGACTATGGCTACACCTTC. Translated: CASSQDWTGKDYGYTF.

This clone was counted only a few times. The chain employs TRBV6-2 or TRBV6-3 and TRBJ1-2; 9 bases map to TRBD1. The germline CDR1 and CDR2 sequences are MNHEY and SVGEGT. The CDR3 totals 16 residues. V lost 2 bases, J lost 4 bases, and 8 bases stayed unmatched. The CDR3 protein is CASSYLWTGVIYGYTF. CDR3 in DNA: TGTGCCAGCAGTTACCTGTGGACAGGGGTGATCTATGGCTACACCTTC.

The chain links TRBV5-4 to TRBJ2-1; TRBD2 aligns across 10 bases. Trimming at V came to 2 bases and at J to 8 bases, leaving 13 bases not matched to a gene. The CDR3 contains 17 residues. Germline CDR1 SGHNT, CDR2 YYREEE (reference sequence). CDR3 sequence reads: CASSFRLSASGGDEQFF. The CDR3 DNA sequence: TGTGCCAGCAGCTTTAGGTTGTCGGCTAGCGGGGGTGATGAGCAGTTCTTC.

This CDR3 reads CASTLPGVLSYEQYF. In DNA, the CDR3 is TGTGCCAGCACTCTACCAGGGGTTCTATCCTACGAGCAGTACTTC. J is TRBJ2-7 and V is TRBV6-5; D might be TRBD1 (6 bases). CDR1 MNHEY and CDR2 SVGAGI come from the germline V gene. CDR3 length equals 15 residues. Between the trimmed V and J ends, which lost 7 bases and 1 base, there was a span of 17 bases.

This chain joins TRBV18 and TRBJ2-7; 9 bases match TRBD2. Germline CDR1 and CDR2: KGHSH and LQKENI. Trimming took 3 bases from V and 4 from J; bases not matched to a gene: 4. This CDR3 region has 14 residues. DNA for the CDR3: TGTGCCAGCTCACCCGCGGGGGGGCAATACGAGCAGTACTTC. It encodes CASSPAGGQYEQYF.

The chain recombines TRBV2 with TRBJ1-5; D ambiguous. Deletions cut 8 bases from V and 0 bases from J, with 8 bases between. This CDR3 spans 13 amino acids. Germline CDR1 reads SNHLY; CDR2 reads FYNNEI. This CDR3 is CASGQDSNQPQHF. In nucleotides, the CDR3 is TGTGCCAGCGGGCAGGATAGCAATCAGCCCCAGCATTTT.

V gene TRBV3-1 (or the pseudogene TRBV3-2) combines with J gene TRBJ1-5; maybe TRBD1 (6 bases). V dropped 4 bases and J dropped 7 bases, with 17 bases sitting between them. The CDR3 covers 15 residues. The germline CDR1 and CDR2 sequences are LGHDT and YNNKEL (reference sequence). The DNA of the CDR3 is TGTGCCAGCAGCCTACAGGGCTCTGGTAAGCAGCCCCAGCATTTT. Protein product: CASSLQGSGKQPQHF.

This clone has just a few counts. V and J are TRBV5-6 and TRBJ2-2; D possibly corresponds to TRBD1 (6 bases). Looked up from germline, CDR1 is SGHDT and CDR2 is YYEEEE. There are 14 residues in the CDR3. V gave up 4 bases and J gave up 4 bases, with 11 bases separating them. The CDR3 sequence: CASSARGFTGELFF. The CDR3 nucleotides read TGTGCCAGCAGCGCCAGGGGTTTCACCGGGGAGCTGTTTTTT. Full variable domain (outside the CDR3, taken from reference TRBV5-6 and TRBJ2-2): DAGVTQSPTHLIKTRGQQVTLRCSPKSGHDTVSWYQQALGQGPQFIFQYYEEEERQRGNFPDRFSGHQFPNYSSELNVNALLLGDSALYLCASSARGFTGELFFGEGSRLTVL.

The chain uses TRBV12-5 and TRBJ2-4; D not certain. CDR3 size: 12 residues. Germline V gives CDR1 LGHNT, CDR2 FRNRAP. The ends were cut back, 8 bases at V and 4 bases at J, with 9 bases in the middle. The CDR3 nucleotides read TGTGCTAGTCGAGGCGTTAAAAACATTCAGTACTTC. This encodes CASRGVKNIQYF.

This CDR3 reads CSASQTGGGNTIYF. In DNA, the CDR3 is TGCAGTGCTAGTCAAACAGGCGGCGGAAACACCATATATTTT. The chain is built from TRBV20-1 and TRBJ1-3, with a tentative D call TRBD1 (5 bases). Germline CDR1 reads DFQATT; CDR2 reads SNEGSKA (reference sequence). V lost 3 bases to trimming and J lost 4 bases, with 13 bases between them. The CDR3 sequence is 14 residues long.

The chain combines TRBV6-6 with TRBJ2-7; D is unresolved. The V and J ends lost 2 bases and 1 base respectively, with 9 bases between them. This CDR3 has 14 amino acids. Germline loops: CDR1 MNHNY, CDR2 SVGAGI (reference sequence). The CDR3 loop reads CASSYPERSYEQYF. In DNA, the CDR3 is TGTGCCAGCAGTTACCCGGAGAGGTCCTACGAGCAGTACTTC.

The chain has TRBV21-1 and TRBJ1-5; no check of the table's D call, TRBD1, against the DNA was made. TRBV21-1 is flagged as a pseudogene. The CDR3 loop spans 13 amino acids. The chain's CDR3 is CASSSGGNQPQHF. In nucleotides, the CDR3 is TGTGCCAGCAGCTCAGGGGGCAATCAGCCCCAGCATTTT.

The chain carries TRBV5-6 and TRBJ2-1, with TRBD1 identical over 9 bases. This CDR3 is built from 14 residues. Germline values: CDR1 SGHDT, CDR2 YYEEEE. Germline trimming cut 4 bases from V and 8 bases from J; bases unmatched to any gene: 7. CDR3 coding DNA: TGTGCCAGCAGCGCGGGACAGGGCGTTCATGAGCAGTTCTTC. This codes for CASSAGQGVHEQFF.

The gene calls are TRBV12-3 or TRBV12-4 and TRBJ2-5; TRBD1 matches 10 bases. Trimming took 8 bases from V and 1 from J; bases not matched to a gene: 1. This CDR3 contains 13 residues. The chain's CDR3 is CASGTGAQETQYF. In DNA form, the CDR3 reads TGTGCCAGCGGGACAGGGGCCCAAGAGACCCAGTACTTC.